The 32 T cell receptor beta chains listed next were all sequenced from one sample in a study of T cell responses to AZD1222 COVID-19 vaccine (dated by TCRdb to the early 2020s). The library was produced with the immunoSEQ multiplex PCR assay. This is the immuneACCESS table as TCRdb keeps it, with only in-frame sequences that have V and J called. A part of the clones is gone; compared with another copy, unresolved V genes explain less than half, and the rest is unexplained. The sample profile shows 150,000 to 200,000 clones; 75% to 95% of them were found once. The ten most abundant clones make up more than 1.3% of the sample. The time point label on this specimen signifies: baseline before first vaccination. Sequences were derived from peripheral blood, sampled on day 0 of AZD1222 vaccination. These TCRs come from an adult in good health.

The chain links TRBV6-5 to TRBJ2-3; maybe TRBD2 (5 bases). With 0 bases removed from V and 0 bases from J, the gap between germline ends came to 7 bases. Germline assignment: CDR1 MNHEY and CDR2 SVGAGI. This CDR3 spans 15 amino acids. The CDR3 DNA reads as TGTGCCAGCAGTTACTCGTGGACTAGCACAGATACGCAGTATTTT. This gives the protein CASSYSWTSTDTQYF.

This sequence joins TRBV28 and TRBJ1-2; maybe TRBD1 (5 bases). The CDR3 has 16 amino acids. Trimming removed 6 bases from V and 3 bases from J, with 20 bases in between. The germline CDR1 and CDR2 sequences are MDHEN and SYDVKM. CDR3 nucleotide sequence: TGTGCCAGCAGCCAATCCTTTGGGAGGGGAGACTATGGCTACACCTTC. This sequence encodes CASSQSFGRGDYGYTF.

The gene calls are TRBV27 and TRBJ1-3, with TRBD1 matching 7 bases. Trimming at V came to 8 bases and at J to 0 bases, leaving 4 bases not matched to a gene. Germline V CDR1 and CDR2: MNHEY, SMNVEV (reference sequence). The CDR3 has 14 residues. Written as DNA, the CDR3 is TGTGCCAGCTCGGACAGGAGCTCTGGAAACACCATATATTTT. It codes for CASSDRSSGNTIYF.

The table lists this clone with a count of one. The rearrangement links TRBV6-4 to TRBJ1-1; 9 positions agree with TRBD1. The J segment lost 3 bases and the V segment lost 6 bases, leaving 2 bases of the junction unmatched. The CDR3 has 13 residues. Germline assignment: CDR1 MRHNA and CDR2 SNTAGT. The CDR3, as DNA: TGTGCCAGCAGAGGACAGGGGTACACTGAAGCTTTCTTT. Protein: CASRGQGYTEAFF.

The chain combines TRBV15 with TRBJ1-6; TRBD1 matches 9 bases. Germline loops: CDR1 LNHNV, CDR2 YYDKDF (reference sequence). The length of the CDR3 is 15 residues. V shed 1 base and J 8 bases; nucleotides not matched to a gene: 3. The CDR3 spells CATSRGDRDDSPLHF. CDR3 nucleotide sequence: TGTGCCACCAGCAGAGGGGACAGGGACGATTCACCCCTCCACTTT.

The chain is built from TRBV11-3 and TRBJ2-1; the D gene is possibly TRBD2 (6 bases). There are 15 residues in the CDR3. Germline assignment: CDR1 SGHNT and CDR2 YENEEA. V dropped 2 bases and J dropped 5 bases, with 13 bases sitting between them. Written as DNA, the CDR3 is TGTGCCAGCAGCTTACGGGGTAGCGGAGACAATGAGCAGTTCTTC. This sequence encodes CASSLRGSGDNEQFF.

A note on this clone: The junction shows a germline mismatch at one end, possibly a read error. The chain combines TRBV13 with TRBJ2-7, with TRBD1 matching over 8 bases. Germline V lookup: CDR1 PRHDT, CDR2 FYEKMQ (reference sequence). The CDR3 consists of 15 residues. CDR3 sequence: CASSIGQGSSYEQYF. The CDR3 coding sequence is TGTGCCAGCAGCATAGGACAGGGAAGCTCCTACGAGCAGTACTTC. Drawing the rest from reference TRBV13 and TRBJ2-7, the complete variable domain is AAGVIQSPRHLIKEKRETATLKCYPIPRHDTVYWYQQGPGQDPQFLISFYEKMQSDKGSIPDRFSAQQFSDYHSELNMSSLELGDSALYFCASSIGQGSSYEQYFGPGTRLTVT.

CDR3 bases: TGTGCCAGCAGGTCGAGGACCCCTGAAGCTTTCTTT. Translated, it gives CASRSRTPEAFF. The J gene is TRBJ1-1, the V gene TRBV28; D is ambiguous. The CDR3 sequence is 12 residues long. Trimming took off 6 bases at V and 6 bases at J, with 11 bases between the two ends. Germline lookup yields CDR1 MDHEN and CDR2 SYDVKM.

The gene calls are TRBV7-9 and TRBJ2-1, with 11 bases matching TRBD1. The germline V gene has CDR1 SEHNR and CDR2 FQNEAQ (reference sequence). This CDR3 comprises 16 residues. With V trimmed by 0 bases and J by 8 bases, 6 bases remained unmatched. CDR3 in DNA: TGTGCCAGCAGCTTAGCCCCGGACAGGGGGCTCTATGAGCAGTTCTTC. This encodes CASSLAPDRGLYEQFF.

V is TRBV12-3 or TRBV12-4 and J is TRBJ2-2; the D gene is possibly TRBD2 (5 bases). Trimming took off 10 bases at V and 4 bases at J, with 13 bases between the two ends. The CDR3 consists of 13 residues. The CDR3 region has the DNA TGTGCCACCACCGGGAAGCCCACCGGGGAGCTGTTTTTT. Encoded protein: CATTGKPTGELFF.

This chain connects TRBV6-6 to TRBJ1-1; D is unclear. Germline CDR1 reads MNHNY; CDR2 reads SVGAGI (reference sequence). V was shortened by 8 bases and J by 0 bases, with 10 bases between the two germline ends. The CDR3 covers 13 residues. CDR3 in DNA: TGTGCCAGCGGAGGCACCTTGAACACTGAAGCTTTCTTT. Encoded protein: CASGGTLNTEAFF.

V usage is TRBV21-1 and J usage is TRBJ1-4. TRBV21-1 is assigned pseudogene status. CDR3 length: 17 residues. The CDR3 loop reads CASSKVRPGPFNEKLFF. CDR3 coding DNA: TGTGCCAGCAGCAAAGTGCGACCGGGACCTTTTAATGAAAAACTGTTTTTT.

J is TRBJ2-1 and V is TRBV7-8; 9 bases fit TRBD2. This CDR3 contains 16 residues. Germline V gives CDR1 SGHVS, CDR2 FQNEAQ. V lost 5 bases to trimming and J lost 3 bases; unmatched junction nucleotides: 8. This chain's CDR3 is CASSLQGLANYNEQFF. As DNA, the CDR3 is TGTGCCAGCAGCCTACAGGGACTAGCTAACTACAATGAGCAGTTCTTC.

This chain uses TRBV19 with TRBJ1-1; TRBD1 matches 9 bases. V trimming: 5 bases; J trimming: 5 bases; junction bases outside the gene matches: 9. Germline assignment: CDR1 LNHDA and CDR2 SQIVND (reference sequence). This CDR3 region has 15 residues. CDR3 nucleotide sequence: TGTGCCAGTAGTTTTACCGGGACAGGGTGGACTGAAGCTTTCTTT. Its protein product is CASSFTGTGWTEAFF.

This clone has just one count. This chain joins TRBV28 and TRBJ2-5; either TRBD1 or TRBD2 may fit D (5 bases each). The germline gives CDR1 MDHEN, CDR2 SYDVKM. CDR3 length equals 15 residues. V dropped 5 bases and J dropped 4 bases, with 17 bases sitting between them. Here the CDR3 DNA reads TGTGCCAGCAGTCGGGACGGAGCTTTGGGAGAGACCCAGTACTTC. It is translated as CASSRDGALGETQYF.

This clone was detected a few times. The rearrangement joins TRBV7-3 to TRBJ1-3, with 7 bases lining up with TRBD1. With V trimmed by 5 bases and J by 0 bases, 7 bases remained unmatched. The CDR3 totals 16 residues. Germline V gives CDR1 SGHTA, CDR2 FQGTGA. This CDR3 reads CASSPAQGDSGNTIYF. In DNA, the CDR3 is TGTGCCAGCAGCCCCGCCCAGGGGGACTCTGGAAACACCATATATTTT.

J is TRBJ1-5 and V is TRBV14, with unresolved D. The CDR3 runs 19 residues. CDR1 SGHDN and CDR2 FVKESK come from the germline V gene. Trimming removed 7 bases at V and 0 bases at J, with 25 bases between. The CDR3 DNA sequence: TGTGCCAGCACCTCTCGGAGCTCCCAACCCCCTTATAGCAATCAGCCCCAGCATTTT. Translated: CASTSRSSQPPYSNQPQHF.

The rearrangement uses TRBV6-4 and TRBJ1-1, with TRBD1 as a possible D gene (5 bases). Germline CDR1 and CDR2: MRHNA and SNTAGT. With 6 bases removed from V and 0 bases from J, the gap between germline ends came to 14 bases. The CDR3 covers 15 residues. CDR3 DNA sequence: TGTGCCAGCAGCAGGGAGGTGGGGATGAACACTGAAGCTTTCTTT. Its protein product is CASSREVGMNTEAFF.

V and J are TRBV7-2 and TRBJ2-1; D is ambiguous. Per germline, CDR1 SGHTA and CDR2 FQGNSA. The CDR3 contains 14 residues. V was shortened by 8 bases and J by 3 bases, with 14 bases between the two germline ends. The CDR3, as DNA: TGTGCCAGCGGCAGCAGGCGAATCTACAATGAGCAGTTCTTC. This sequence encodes CASGSRRIYNEQFF.

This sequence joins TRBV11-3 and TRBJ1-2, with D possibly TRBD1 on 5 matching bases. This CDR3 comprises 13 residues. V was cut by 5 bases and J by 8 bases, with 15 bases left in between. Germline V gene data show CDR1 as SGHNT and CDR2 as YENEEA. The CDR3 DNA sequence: TGTGCCAGCAGCCCCGGGAGGGGCCGGGGCTACACCTTC. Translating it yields CASSPGRGRGYTF.

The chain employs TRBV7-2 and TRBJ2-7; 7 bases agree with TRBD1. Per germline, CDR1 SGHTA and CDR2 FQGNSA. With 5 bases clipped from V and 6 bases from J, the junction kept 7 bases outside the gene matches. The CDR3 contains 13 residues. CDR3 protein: CASSTHRGPEQYF. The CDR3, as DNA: TGTGCCAGCAGCACTCACAGGGGCCCCGAGCAGTACTTC.

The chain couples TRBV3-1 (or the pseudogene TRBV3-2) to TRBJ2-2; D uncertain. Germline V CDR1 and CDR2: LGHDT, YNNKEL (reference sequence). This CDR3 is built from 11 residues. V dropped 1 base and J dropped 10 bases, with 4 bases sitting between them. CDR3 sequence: CASSQAMELFF. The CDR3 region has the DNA TGTGCCAGCAGCCAAGCTATGGAGCTGTTTTTT.

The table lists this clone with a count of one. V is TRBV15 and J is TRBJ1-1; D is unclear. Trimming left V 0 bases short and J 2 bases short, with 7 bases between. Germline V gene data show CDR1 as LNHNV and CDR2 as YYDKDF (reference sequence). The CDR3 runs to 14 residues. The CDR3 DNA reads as TGTGCCACCAGCAGAGATATCCGTAACACTGAAGCTTTCTTT. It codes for CATSRDIRNTEAFF.

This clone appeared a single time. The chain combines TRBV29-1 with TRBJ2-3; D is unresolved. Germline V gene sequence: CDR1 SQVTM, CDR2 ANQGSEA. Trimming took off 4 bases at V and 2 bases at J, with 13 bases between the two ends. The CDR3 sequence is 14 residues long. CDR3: CSVGVGSTTDTQYF. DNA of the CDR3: TGCAGCGTTGGGGTTGGCAGTACCACAGATACGCAGTATTTT.

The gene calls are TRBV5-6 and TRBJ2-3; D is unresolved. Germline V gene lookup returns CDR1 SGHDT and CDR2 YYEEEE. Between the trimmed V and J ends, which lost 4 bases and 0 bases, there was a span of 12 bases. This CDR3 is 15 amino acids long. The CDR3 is CASSPVNPSTDTQYF. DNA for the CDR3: TGTGCCAGCAGCCCGGTAAACCCTAGCACAGATACGCAGTATTTT.

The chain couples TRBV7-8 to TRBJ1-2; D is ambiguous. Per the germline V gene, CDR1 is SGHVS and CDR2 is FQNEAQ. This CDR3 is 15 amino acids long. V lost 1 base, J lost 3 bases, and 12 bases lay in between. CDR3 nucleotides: TGTGCCAGCAGCTTAGAGACATGGGCGGACTATGGCTACACCTTC. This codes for CASSLETWADYGYTF.

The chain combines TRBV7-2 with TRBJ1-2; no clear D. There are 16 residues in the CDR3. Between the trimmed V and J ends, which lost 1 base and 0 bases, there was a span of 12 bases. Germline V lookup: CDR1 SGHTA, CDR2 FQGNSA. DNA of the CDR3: TGTGCCAGCAGCTTAGGGGGTGCGGGATCTAACTATGGCTACACCTTC. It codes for CASSLGGAGSNYGYTF.

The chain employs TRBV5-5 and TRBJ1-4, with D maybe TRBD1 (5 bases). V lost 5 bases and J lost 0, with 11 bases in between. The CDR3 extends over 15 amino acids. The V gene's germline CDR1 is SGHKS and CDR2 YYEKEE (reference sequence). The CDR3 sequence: CASRPDSATNEKLFF. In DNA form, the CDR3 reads TGTGCCAGCAGACCTGACAGTGCAACTAATGAAAAACTGTTTTTT.

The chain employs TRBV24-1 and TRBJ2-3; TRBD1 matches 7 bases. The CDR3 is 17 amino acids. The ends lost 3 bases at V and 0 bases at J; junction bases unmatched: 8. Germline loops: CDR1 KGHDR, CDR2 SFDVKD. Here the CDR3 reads CATSDRLHRGSTDTQYF. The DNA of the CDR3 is TGTGCCACCAGTGATCGGCTCCACAGGGGCAGCACAGATACGCAGTATTTT.

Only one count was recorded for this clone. The CDR3 reads CASSPQGRDISTF. The CDR3 nucleotides read TGTGCCAGCAGCCCACAGGGGCGAGATATCAGTACCTTC. The rearrangement joins TRBV28 to TRBJ1-2; 7 bases are a match to TRBD1. The CDR3 contains 13 residues. The V gene's germline CDR1 is MDHEN and CDR2 SYDVKM. The J segment lost 14 bases and the V segment lost 6 bases, leaving 15 bases of the junction unmatched.

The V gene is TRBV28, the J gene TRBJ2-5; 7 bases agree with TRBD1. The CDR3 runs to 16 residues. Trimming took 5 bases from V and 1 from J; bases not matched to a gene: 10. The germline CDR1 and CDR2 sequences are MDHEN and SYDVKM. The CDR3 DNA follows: TGTGCCAGCAGTCCCAGACAGGGTTGGCTCCAAGAGACCCAGTACTTC. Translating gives CASSPRQGWLQETQYF.

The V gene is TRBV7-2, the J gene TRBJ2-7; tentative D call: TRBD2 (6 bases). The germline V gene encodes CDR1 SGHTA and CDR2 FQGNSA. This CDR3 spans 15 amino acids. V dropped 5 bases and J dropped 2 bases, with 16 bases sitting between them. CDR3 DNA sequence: TGTGCCAGCAGCCGTACCGGGACTTTAACCTACGAGCAGTACTTC. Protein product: CASSRTGTLTYEQYF.